The following is a TCR beta chain sequence with its context. The antigen is unknown. The data belong to a study of TIL therapy for anti-PD-1-resistant metastatic lung cancer. Study context: Tumor harvest preceded PD-1/PD-L1 blockade, followed by nivolumab treatment. Tumors carried a median roughly 1.5 non-synonymous mutations per megabase.

Sequencing used immunoSEQ v3. Data came from immunoSEQ multiplex PCR; TCRdb stores just in-frame clones and leaves some out. Of tens of thousands of clones listed, 70% to 75% are singletons. Time point defined: pre-treatment sample, taken before nivolumab and TIL therapy. The study's findings and limits: Patients were highly selected, enriched for treatment-naive, never-smoker and oncogene-addicted cases.

The CDR3 runs to 13 residues. Germline CDR1 and CDR2: ENHRY and SYGVKD. The junction had 3 bases not matched to a gene; V was cut back by 8 bases and J by 4 bases. The TCR was taken from a person between 30 and 79 years old with non-small cell lung cancer. This sample comprised blood, obtained at baseline. This rearrangement joins TRBV10-3 to TRBJ2-3; 10 nucleotides line up with TRBD2. The CDR3 nucleotides read TGTGCCATCGGACTAGCGGAGGCAGATACGCAGTATTTT. Protein product: CAIGLAEADTQYF.